Sequencing of this T cell receptor beta chain was carried out in a study of blood T cell repertoires in COVID-19 (dated by TCRdb to 2020 to 2022). Study-level background: Samples from collaborators originated in the United States, Italy and Spain and spanned both the acute and convalescent phases of COVID-19. The material from the prospective study consisted of cDNA or gDNA derived from T cells, B-cell-depleted T cells, or PBMCs. The sample metadata nearly always contained a de-identified subject ID, COVID-19 status, age in years and sex. The repertoires were released in a freely available public database meant as a resource for research on the immune response to SARS-CoV-2. Samples were obtained from the ongoing ImmuneRACE study (first 160 participants) and from 1,200 or so subjects provided by 6 global collaborators. HLA class I and class II types, where available, came from metadata supplied by the sample provider rather than from assay-based typing. The dataset comprised deeply sampled blood TCRbeta repertoires from subjects exposed to, actively infected with, or recovered from COVID-19. Summary of the overall study and its limitations: How much clinical and demographic metadata was included differed by source and by participant, and the metadata was provided uncurated.

A word on this clone: Its target antigen remains unknown. There are no base qualities to consult, and no much larger clone falls within one base.

Each collaborating institution followed its own protocols to collect whole blood in K2EDTA tubes. Collaborator samples were shipped for TCRbeta analysis as frozen whole blood, isolated PBMCs, or DNA extracted from either sample type. Compared with germline, V lacks 3 bases and J lacks 3 bases; bases without a gene match: 6. There are 16 amino acids in the CDR3, from cysteine to phenylalanine inclusive. Only the CDR3 part of the read is kept: 48 bases, read in frame from the first base. CDR1 and CDR2 were assigned from the germline V gene (reference sequence) as LGHDT and YNNKEL. TCRbeta CDR3 regions were amplified from genomic DNA by means of the immunoSEQ Assay, a bias-controlled multiplex PCR. As for the original processing: Within the assay, amplification of reference gene primers was used to estimate how many nucleated cells each sample contained. To quantify the absolute abundance of each unique TCRbeta CDR3 rearrangement, sequence reads were collapsed and filtered. Productive Simpson clonality was computed per sample as the square root of Simpson's diversity index over productive rearrangements. TCRdb took this table from immuneACCESS and kept in-frame rearrangements with V and J called. Such tables lack part of the clones; where checked against another copy, unresolved V genes explain under half of the gap, and the rest is unexplained. The DNA was the basis for D and trimming; V, J and clone size are from that table. For this sample there are more than 150,000 clones; 89% appear just once. The ten biggest clones cover around 7% of the sample.

Input material: peripheral blood. This chain joins TRBV3-1 (or the pseudogene TRBV3-2) to TRBJ2-7; 12 nucleotides in the junction match TRBD2. The TCR sequence derives from a man in his forties or fifties with acute or convalescent COVID-19. The CDR3 protein is CASSQDTSGGIYEQYF. The nucleotides are TGTGCCAGCAGCCAGGATACTAGCGGGGGGATCTACGAGCAGTACTTC.